This T cell receptor (beta chain) emerged from a study of identical twins. Findings and limits, study-wide: Invariant T cells like MAIT and iNKT could partly confound the zero-insertion analyses.

The V and J ends lost 5 bases and 5 bases, in that order; junction bases with no gene match: 8. Looked up from germline, CDR1 is SGHRS and CDR2 is YFSETQ. The CDR3 length is 15 residues. The sample holds one count of this clonotype. What it recognizes is unknown. Only healthy Caucasians were enrolled as donors. Carrying unique molecular identifiers, the cDNA also gained a universal primer site through template switching. TCRdb reanalysed the 5' RACE reads using MiXCR and keeps one entry per CDR3 protein. The profile shows 500,000 to 550,000 distinct CDR3 sequences, about 20% of them singletons. These data were also reused for a study on T cells expressing NK-cell markers. That report adds: One of eight sequenced donors was HCMV-seronegative; the other seven were seropositive.

The receptor was derived from a woman aged 18-29 years in good health. The rearrangement uses TRBV5-1 and TRBJ2-5; TRBD2 matches at 11 bases. Sequencing used CD4+ T cells sorted from blood. The CDR3 bases are TGCGCCAGCAGGTCTGAGGGACTAGCGGCGGAGACCCAGTACTTC. This sequence encodes CASRSEGLAAETQYF.